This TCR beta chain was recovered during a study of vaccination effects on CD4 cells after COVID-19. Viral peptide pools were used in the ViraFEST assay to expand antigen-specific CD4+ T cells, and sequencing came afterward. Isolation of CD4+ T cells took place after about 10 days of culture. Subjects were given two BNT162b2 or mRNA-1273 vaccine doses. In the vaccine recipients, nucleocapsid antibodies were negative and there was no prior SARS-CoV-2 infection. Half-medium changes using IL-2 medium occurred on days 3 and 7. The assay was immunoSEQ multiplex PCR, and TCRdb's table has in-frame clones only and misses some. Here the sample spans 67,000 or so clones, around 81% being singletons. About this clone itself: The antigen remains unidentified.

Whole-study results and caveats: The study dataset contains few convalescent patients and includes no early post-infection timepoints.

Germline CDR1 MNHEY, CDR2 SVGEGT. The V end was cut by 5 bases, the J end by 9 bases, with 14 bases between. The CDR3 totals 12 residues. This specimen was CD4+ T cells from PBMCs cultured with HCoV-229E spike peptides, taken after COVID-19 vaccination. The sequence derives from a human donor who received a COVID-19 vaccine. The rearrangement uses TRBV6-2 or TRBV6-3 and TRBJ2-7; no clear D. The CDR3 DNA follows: TGTGCCAGCAGTACCGGGTCCCCCGGGCAGTACGTC. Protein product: CASSTGSPGQYV.